Presented here are 25 T cell receptor beta chains from one specimen sequenced in a study of identical twins. TCRdb reprocessed the 5' RACE reads via MiXCR and lists one record per CDR3 protein. The sample includes 1.5 million or so distinct CDR3 sequences, about 32% of them seen just once. The sample comprised cord blood. These receptors all stem from a newborn girl in good health.

There are a few counts of this clonotype. The CDR3 nucleotides read TGTGCCAGCAGCGCCCCGAGAGAGACCCAGTACTTC. It translates to CASSAPRETQYF. V gene TRBV12-3 or TRBV12-4 combines with J gene TRBJ2-5; D is unresolved. Between the trimmed V and J ends, which lost 6 bases and 4 bases, there was a span of 9 bases. The CDR3 is 12 amino acids.

This clonotype was counted once. The rearrangement uses TRBV5-6 and TRBJ1-1, with D possibly TRBD1 on 5 matching bases. The CDR3 is 12 amino acids. V was trimmed by 0 bases and J by 10 bases, leaving 10 bases between them. CDR1 SGHDT and CDR2 YYEEEE come from the germline V gene. The CDR3 sequence: CASSLVAGVAFF. In nucleotides, the CDR3 is TGTGCCAGCAGCTTGGTCGCGGGGGTAGCTTTCTTT.

On this clonotype itself: A much larger clone is a single base away; this may be a read error. The rearrangement uses TRBV28 and TRBJ2-4; no firm D call. Germline V gene lookup returns CDR1 MDHEN and CDR2 SYDVKM. The CDR3 has 13 amino acids. CDR3: CAGSSNGRREQYF. Written as DNA, the CDR3 is TGTGCCGGCAGTTCAAACGGGCGGAGAGAGCAGTACTTC.

This clonotype was detected only a few times. The V and J genes are TRBV6-5 and TRBJ2-3, with TRBD2 matching 11 bases. Unmatched junction bases numbered 5, after V lost 0 bases and J lost 0 bases. The CDR3 runs to 18 residues. Per germline, CDR1 MNHEY and CDR2 SVGAGI. The CDR3 nucleotides are TGTGCCAGCAGTTACTCAACTAGCGGGGGCTCTAGCACAGATACGCAGTATTTT. It translates to CASSYSTSGGSSTDTQYF.

This clonotype was detected a few times. The genes are TRBV25-1 and TRBJ1-1; no clear D gene. The V gene's germline CDR1 is MGHDK and CDR2 SYGVNS. The CDR3 runs 18 residues. V gave up 0 bases and J gave up 0 bases, with 17 bases separating them. The CDR3 protein is CASSEYLIYSPLNTEAFF. The CDR3 DNA follows: TGTGCCAGCAGTGAATATTTAATTTATTCCCCCCTGAACACTGAAGCTTTCTTT.

This clonotype has more than one count but fewer than ten. The chain employs TRBV6-2 or TRBV6-3 and TRBJ1-1; D uncertain. Trimming stripped 4 bases from V and 6 bases from J, with 12 bases between. CDR1 and CDR2 (germline): MNHEY, SVGEGT. CDR3 length equals 13 residues. The CDR3 here is CASSWRRVPEAFF. CDR3 DNA sequence: TGTGCCAGCAGTTGGAGACGGGTCCCTGAAGCTTTCTTT.

This clonotype turned up a few times. This chain uses TRBV2 with TRBJ2-7; tentative D call: TRBD2 (7 bases). The CDR3 extends over 15 amino acids. The germline CDR1 and CDR2 sequences are SNHLY and FYNNEI. V gave up 0 bases and J gave up 2 bases, with 11 bases separating them. CDR3 in amino acids: CASSEAGGRTYEQYF. The DNA of the CDR3 is TGTGCCAGCAGTGAAGCCGGGGGGCGAACCTACGAGCAGTACTTC.

The chain is built from TRBV20-1 and TRBJ1-2; D is ambiguous. This CDR3 comprises 15 residues. Per the germline V gene, CDR1 is DFQATT and CDR2 is SNEGSKA (reference sequence). V was pared by 6 bases and J by 6 bases, with 23 bases between. The CDR3 nucleotides are TGCAGTGCCCCTCTGGGTCCCTTGGAGGCCGATGGCTACACCTTC. Translating it yields CSAPLGPLEADGYTF.

This chain joins TRBV3-1 and TRBJ2-3; D unresolved. The CDR3 runs to 16 residues. Per germline, CDR1 LGHDT and CDR2 YNNKEL (reference sequence). V was shortened by 1 base and J by 4 bases, with 15 bases between the two germline ends. The CDR3, as DNA: TGTGCCAGCAGCCAAGCCTATAGGTTCCGGCCAGATACGCAGTATTTT. Its protein is CASSQAYRFRPDTQYF.

The chain couples TRBV29-1 to TRBJ1-2, with D possibly TRBD1 on 5 matching bases. Per germline, CDR1 SQVTM and CDR2 ANQGSEA. This CDR3 comprises 13 residues. The germline V and J ends were trimmed by 6 bases and 8 bases, with 19 bases remaining between them. CDR3 sequence reads: CSVWGRGAGGYTF. The CDR3 DNA is TGCAGCGTATGGGGCCGGGGAGCGGGAGGCTACACCTTC.

This clonotype has only a few counts. The rearrangement links TRBV4-2 to TRBJ2-5, with D possibly matching TRBD1 (5 bases). CDR1 LGHNA and CDR2 YNFKEQ come from the germline V gene. Trimming left V 5 bases short and J 0 bases short, with 13 bases between. This CDR3 region has 15 residues. In DNA, the CDR3 is TGTGCCAGCAGCGTACAGGACCACCACCAAGAGACCCAGTACTTC. Translation: CASSVQDHHQETQYF.

The chain is built from TRBV5-1 and TRBJ2-2; unclear D gene. The CDR3 spans 16 residues. Trimming pared 0 bases from V and 3 bases from J, leaving 12 bases between. Per the germline V gene, CDR1 is SGHRS and CDR2 is YFSETQ. As DNA, the CDR3 is TGCGCCAGCAGCTTGGCCAGTTATAAAGACACCGGGGAGCTGTTTTTT. Amino acids: CASSLASYKDTGELFF.

In this sample, this clonotype turned up a few times. The V call is TRBV7-9, the J call TRBJ2-5; 13 nucleotides align to TRBD2. CDR3 size: 14 residues. V was clipped by 8 bases and J by 5 bases; unmatched bases: 5. The germline V gene encodes CDR1 SEHNR and CDR2 FQNEAQ (reference sequence). In nucleotides, the CDR3 is TGTGCCAGCGTTGGGACTAGCGGGGTGGAGACCCAGTACTTC. This codes for CASVGTSGVETQYF. The complete variable domain, with remaining parts taken from reference TRBV7-9 and TRBJ2-5, reads DTGVSQNPRHKITKRGQNVTFRCDPISEHNRLYWYRQTLGQGPEFLTYFQNEAQLEKSRLLSDRFSAERPKGSFSTLEIQRTEQGDSAMYLCASVGTSGVETQYFGPGTRLLVL.

This clonotype was found once. The V and J genes are TRBV12-3 or TRBV12-4 and TRBJ2-1; TRBD2 matches at 7 bases. The J call is doubtful: the DNA matches TRBJ2-7 better. This CDR3 contains 16 residues. This CDR3 is CASLPGGPSSYNEQYF. For the CDR3, the DNA is TGTGCCAGCCTCCCGGGAGGCCCTAGCTCCTACAATGAGCAGTACTTC.

The V call is TRBV20-1, the J call TRBJ1-4; 10 bases fit TRBD1. Germline CDR1 and CDR2: DFQATT and SNEGSKA (reference sequence). V dropped 3 bases and J dropped 7; count of bases not matched to a gene: 2. The CDR3 length is 13 residues. DNA of the CDR3: TGCAGTGCTAGCTGGACAGGGGGTGAAAAACTGTTTTTT. Its protein product is CSASWTGGEKLFF.

The chain uses TRBV5-1 and TRBJ2-5; TRBD2 matches at 11 bases. The V gene's germline CDR1 is SGHRS and CDR2 YFSETQ. The CDR3 consists of 16 residues. V dropped 2 bases and J dropped 4; count of bases not matched to a gene: 7. The CDR3 coding sequence is TGCGCCAGCAGCTTCTCCGAGACTAGCGGGACAGAGACCCAGTACTTC. As protein: CASSFSETSGTETQYF.

The chain has TRBV6-7 and TRBJ2-3, with 8 positions matching TRBD1. TRBV6-7 is identified as an open reading frame with a role that is uncertain. The trim removed 7 bases at V and 2 bases at J, leaving 11 bases unmatched. The CDR3 is 16 amino acids. The CDR3 sequence: CASTSHGTGFTDTQYF. The CDR3 coding sequence is TGTGCCAGCACTTCCCACGGGACAGGTTTCACAGATACGCAGTATTTT.

This clonotype was detected a few times. V usage is TRBV20-1 and J usage is TRBJ2-5, with D possibly matching TRBD2 (5 bases). V lost 0 bases to trimming and J lost 1 base, with 12 bases between them. The CDR3 consists of 15 residues. Germline values: CDR1 DFQATT, CDR2 SNEGSKA (reference sequence). The DNA of the CDR3 is TGCAGTGCTAGAGATTACCGGGAACCCCAAGAGACCCAGTACTTC. It translates to CSARDYREPQETQYF.

CDR3 coding DNA: TGCAGTGCTAGAGCCTCCAGGGGGAAGGACATTCAGTACTTC. This gives the protein CSARASRGKDIQYF. The V and J genes are TRBV20-1 and TRBJ2-7; 7 bases are a match to TRBD1. The tail of the sequence fits TRBJ2-4 better, so the J call may be wrong. From germline, CDR1 is DFQATT and CDR2 SNEGSKA (reference sequence). There are 14 residues in the CDR3.

The chain has TRBV10-3 and TRBJ2-3; 9 bases are a match to TRBD1. After removal of 7 bases from V and 2 bases from J, the junction contained 4 bases not matched to a gene. The CDR3 consists of 14 residues. Germline CDR1 reads ENHRY; CDR2 reads SYGVKD. The CDR3 is CAINGQGPTDTQYF. CDR3 coding DNA: TGTGCCATCAATGGACAGGGGCCCACAGATACGCAGTATTTT.

This clonotype was recorded a few times. CDR3: CSARDGRFYEQYF. The CDR3 DNA reads TGCAGTGCTAGAGACGGACGCTTCTACGAGCAGTACTTC. The chain links TRBV20-1 to TRBJ2-7; D is ambiguous. Germline lookup yields CDR1 DFQATT and CDR2 SNEGSKA (reference sequence). With 0 bases removed from V and 3 bases from J, the gap between germline ends came to 9 bases. CDR3 length: 13 residues.

This clonotype has more than one count but fewer than ten. The chain links TRBV3-1 to TRBJ2-3; D is undetermined. The CDR3 is 14 amino acids. V gave up 0 bases and J gave up 3 bases, with 7 bases separating them. Looked up from germline, CDR1 is LGHDT and CDR2 is YNNKEL (reference sequence). CDR3 sequence: CASSQDFQTDTQYF. The CDR3 nucleotides read TGTGCCAGCAGCCAAGATTTCCAGACAGATACGCAGTATTTT.

This clonotype was observed a few times. This CDR3 is CASSLHRGPSNEQFF. For the CDR3, the DNA is TGTGCCAGCAGTCTCCACAGGGGACCGTCCAATGAGCAGTTCTTC. The V gene is TRBV28, the J gene TRBJ2-1; 7 bases are shared with TRBD1. Trimming removed 5 bases from V and 6 bases from J; junction bases left unmatched: 10. Germline-derived CDR1 and CDR2 are MDHEN and SYDVKM. This CDR3 has 15 amino acids.

In this sample, this clonotype turned up a few times. The rearrangement joins TRBV24-1 to TRBJ2-3, with 7 bases fitting TRBD2. The J segment lost 5 bases and the V segment lost 4 bases, leaving 14 bases of the junction unmatched. Germline CDR1 KGHDR, CDR2 SFDVKD. The length of the CDR3 is 17 residues. The CDR3 reads CATSDHRGVLGEDTQYF. In nucleotides, the CDR3 is TGTGCCACCAGTGACCACCGGGGGGTGTTGGGTGAAGATACGCAGTATTTT.

The V call is TRBV7-9, the J call TRBJ2-7; D not certain. Deletions cut 7 bases from V and 5 bases from J, with 12 bases between. The CDR3 loop spans 12 amino acids. Germline CDR1 reads SEHNR; CDR2 reads FQNEAQ (reference sequence). CDR3 coding DNA: TGTGCCAGCACCGCAGGCAAGGACGAGCAGTACTTC. This codes for CASTAGKDEQYF.